This T cell receptor beta chain was obtained from a study of T cells in Graves' hyperthyroidism and ophthalmopathy. Whole-study results and caveats: Through a model of 13 V-J features, ophthalmopathy was separated from stable hyperthyroidism. Most thyroid-expanded clonotypes above 0.001 were also found in blood.

Uncontrolled infection, other autoimmune disease, pregnancy or lactation excluded patients. Extraction of PBMCs used 10 ml of fresh peripheral blood. Amplified TCR beta CDR3 regions derived from RNA transcripts. During a first-round RT-PCR of the TCR CDR3, the HTBI primer set was used. TCRdb ran MiXCR on the multiplex PCR reads and lists one entry per CDR3 protein. The table shows hundreds of thousands of distinct CDR3 sequences, with around a quarter occurring only once. CDR1 SGHRS and CDR2 YFSETQ come from the germline V gene. The CDR3 runs to 13 residues. V shed 7 bases, J shed 6 bases, and the junction held 8 bases outside the gene matches. As to this clonotype: Antigen unknown.

The chain links TRBV5-1 to TRBJ1-2; 8 bases map to TRBD1. Sequences were obtained from blood. The clonotype comes from a woman aged 25 to 45 with Graves' ophthalmopathy. As DNA, the CDR3 is TGCGCCAGCGGCTGGACAGGGTCGGATGGCTACACCTTC. Amino acid sequence: CASGWTGSDGYTF.